This entry lists 32 T cell receptor beta chains sequenced from one sample in a study of cytomegalovirus exposure and HLA in healthy donors. PCR employed 60 Vbeta and 13 Jbeta primers. Here immunoSEQ multiplex PCR was the method, and the copy in TCRdb shows in-frame clones only, minus some. The sample includes about 120,000 clones, about four fifths of them seen just once. Specimen: PBMCs. The receptors derive from a woman under 30 in good health and CMV-seronegative.

The gene calls are TRBV7-9 and TRBJ1-4; D gene unclear. Germline CDR1 and CDR2: SEHNR and FQNEAQ (reference sequence). This CDR3 has 12 amino acids. The V gene lost 6 bases and the J gene lost 3 bases, with 5 bases spanning the gap. The CDR3 DNA sequence: TGTGCCAGCAGTCCCTCTAATGAAAAACTGTTTTTT. This translates into CASSPSNEKLFF. The entire variable domain, with the rest obtained from reference TRBV7-9 and TRBJ1-4, is as follows: DTGVSQNPRHKITKRGQNVTFRCDPISEHNRLYWYRQTLGQGPEFLTYFQNEAQLEKSRLLSDRFSAERPKGSFSTLEIQRTEQGDSAMYLCASSPSNEKLFFGSGTQLSVL.

This clone was picked up a small number of times. The chain is built from TRBV19 and TRBJ2-7; 9 bases map to TRBD2. Trimming took 7 bases from V and 7 from J; bases not matched to a gene: 11. Per the germline V gene, CDR1 is LNHDA and CDR2 is SQIVND (reference sequence). CDR3 length equals 14 residues. The CDR3 coding sequence is TGTGCCAGTAAAAGGACTAGCGCCTCGGGGGAGCAGTACTTC. This gives the protein CASKRTSASGEQYF.

The table lists this clone with a few counts. The gene calls are TRBV9 and TRBJ2-7; TRBD1 aligns across 8 bases. V was clipped by 4 bases and J by 3 bases; unmatched bases: 6. The germline V gene has CDR1 SGDLS and CDR2 YYNGEE. The CDR3 covers 14 residues. The CDR3 reads CASSTRQGNYEQYF. For the CDR3, the DNA is TGTGCCAGCAGCACCCGACAGGGGAACTACGAGCAGTACTTC. The complete variable domain, with remaining parts taken from reference TRBV9 and TRBJ2-7, reads DSGVTQTPKHLITATGQRVTLRCSPRSGDLSVYWYQQSLDQGLQFLIQYYNGEERAKGNILERFSAQQFPDLHSELNLSSLELGDSALYFCASSTRQGNYEQYFGPGTRLTVT.

This chain uses TRBV7-8 with TRBJ2-5, with 8 bases matching TRBD1. With V trimmed by 1 base and J by 1 base, 8 bases remained unmatched. CDR3 length: 17 residues. Germline V gene lookup returns CDR1 SGHVS and CDR2 FQNEAQ. The CDR3 DNA follows: TGTGCCAGCAGCTTAGGCCCAGGGGACAGGCCCCAAGAGACCCAGTACTTC. This gives the protein CASSLGPGDRPQETQYF.

The chain carries TRBV25-1 and TRBJ2-3; 8 bases line up with TRBD2. Germline loops: CDR1 MGHDK, CDR2 SYGVNS. This CDR3 has 14 amino acids. V lost 6 bases to trimming and J lost 3 bases; unmatched junction nucleotides: 5. CDR3: CASRRAGETDTQYF. The CDR3 region has the DNA TGTGCCAGCAGGAGAGCGGGAGAAACAGATACGCAGTATTTT.

The chain has TRBV10-1 and TRBJ1-1, with D possibly matching TRBD1 (6 bases). The CDR3 length is 13 residues. CDR1 is WNHNN and CDR2 is SYGVQD in the germline V gene (reference sequence). V was cut by 5 bases and J by 12 bases, with 19 bases left in between. CDR3 sequence (DNA): TGCGCCAGCAGTCCATCCCGACAGGCGGTGTCTTTCTTT. This encodes CASSPSRQAVSFF.

This sequence joins TRBV4-1 and TRBJ2-1, with 7 nucleotides matching TRBD2. There are 13 residues in the CDR3. Germline V gene lookup returns CDR1 MGHRA and CDR2 YSYEKL. Trimming removed 0 bases from V and 9 bases from J; junction bases left unmatched: 2. The CDR3 DNA reads as TGCGCCAGCAGCCAAGATGGGAGGGGTGAGCAGTTCTTC. Translated: CASSQDGRGEQFF.

The gene calls are TRBV5-6 and TRBJ2-1, with 7 nucleotides matching TRBD1. The junction had 7 bases not matched to a gene; V was cut back by 1 base and J by 9 bases. This CDR3 has 14 amino acids. Per the germline V gene, CDR1 is SGHDT and CDR2 is YYEEEE. This chain's CDR3 is CASSLNRGRSEQFF. DNA of the CDR3: TGTGCCAGCAGCTTGAACAGGGGACGGAGTGAGCAGTTCTTC.

This clone was seen just once. This chain links TRBV6-5 with TRBJ1-2, with D possibly being TRBD1 (5 bases). This CDR3 is built from 12 residues. V shed 10 bases and J shed 4 bases, with 13 bases lying between them. Germline CDR1 MNHEY, CDR2 SVGAGI. CDR3 DNA: TGTGCCACCCGGGGGGGGATCTATGGCTACACCTTC. This encodes CATRGGIYGYTF.

This clone was picked up a small number of times. The V call is TRBV7-8, the J call TRBJ2-7, with D possibly being TRBD1 (6 bases). The V gene lost 3 bases and the J gene lost 1 base, with 13 bases spanning the gap. From germline, CDR1 is SGHVS and CDR2 FQNEAQ. This CDR3 has 15 residues. Written as DNA, the CDR3 is TGTGCCAGCAGCTTTACGACAGGAGGATCCTACGAGCAGTACTTC. It translates to CASSFTTGGSYEQYF.

The sample holds a few counts of this clone. The chain joins TRBV6-6 to TRBJ1-2, with D maybe TRBD1 (5 bases). Germline V gene data show CDR1 as MNHNY and CDR2 as SVGAGI (reference sequence). The CDR3 consists of 13 residues. V shed 5 bases and J shed 4 bases, with 11 bases lying between them. CDR3 sequence: CASSPDKIYGYTF. CDR3 DNA sequence: TGTGCCAGCAGTCCGGACAAAATCTATGGCTACACCTTC.

This clone was observed a handful of times. V and J are TRBV4-1 and TRBJ1-5; TRBD1 agrees at 9 bases. J lost 0 bases, V lost 0 bases, and 9 bases had no gene match. The CDR3 consists of 19 residues. In germline, CDR1 is MGHRA, CDR2 YSYEKL. The CDR3 DNA is TGCGCCAGCAGCCAAGACGCGACAGGGGGGATTTATAGCAATCAGCCCCAGCATTTT. Translated: CASSQDATGGIYSNQPQHF.

This chain joins TRBV10-2 and TRBJ2-4, with D hard to call. The germline gives CDR1 WSHSY, CDR2 SAAADI. This CDR3 is 16 amino acids long. V lost 4 bases to trimming and J lost 3 bases, with 16 bases between them. CDR3 in DNA: TGCGCCAGCAGTGGGGTAGAAAGCCGCGGCAAAAACATTCAGTACTTC. It specifies CASSGVESRGKNIQYF.

The gene calls are TRBV15 and TRBJ1-3; 7 nucleotides align to TRBD1. V trimming: 1 base; J trimming: 3 bases; junction bases outside the gene matches: 3. The CDR3 contains 15 residues. Germline values: CDR1 LNHNV, CDR2 YYDKDF (reference sequence). The chain's CDR3 is CATSRGDSIGNTIYF. In DNA form, the CDR3 reads TGTGCCACCAGCAGAGGGGACAGCATTGGAAACACCATATATTTT.

V and J are TRBV20-1 and TRBJ1-1; 8 positions match TRBD1. CDR3 length: 11 amino acids. Germline trimming cut 8 bases from V and 6 bases from J; bases unmatched to any gene: 5. Germline lookup yields CDR1 DFQATT and CDR2 SNEGSKA (reference sequence). The CDR3 sequence: CSLSQGAEAFF. For the CDR3, the DNA is TGCAGTCTTTCACAGGGGGCTGAAGCTTTCTTT.

This chain links TRBV19 with TRBJ1-3, with D possibly being TRBD1 (5 bases). The CDR3 totals 16 residues. V was trimmed by 7 bases and J by 0 bases, leaving 16 bases between them. The germline CDR1 and CDR2 sequences are LNHDA and SQIVND (reference sequence). The CDR3 spells CASITSDTVSGNTIYF. DNA for the CDR3: TGTGCCAGTATAACGTCGGACACGGTCTCTGGAAACACCATATATTTT.

The CDR3 DNA follows: TGTGCCAGCAGCTTGGGAGGGGGAACGGGAGGAAACACCATATATTTT. This translates into CASSLGGGTGGNTIYF. The chain combines TRBV7-6 with TRBJ1-3; maybe TRBD1 (6 bases). Germline values: CDR1 SGHVS, CDR2 FNYEAQ. The CDR3 loop spans 16 amino acids. V lost 3 bases, J lost 4 bases, and 16 bases lay in between. Looking up the rest from reference TRBV7-6 and TRBJ1-3 gives the full variable domain: GAGVSQSPRYKVTKRGQDVALRCDPISGHVSLYWYRQALGQGPEFLTYFNYEAQQDKSGLPNDRFSAERPEGSISTLTIQRTEQRDSAMYRCASSLGGGTGGNTIYFGEGSWLTVV.

The J gene is TRBJ1-5, the V gene TRBV12-5; D gene ambiguous. The CDR3 totals 13 residues. Trimming left V 7 bases short and J 6 bases short, with 13 bases between. Germline CDR1 and CDR2: LGHNT and FRNRAP. CDR3 in DNA: TGTGCTAGTGCCTCTAGGAACGGTCAGCCCCAGCATTTT. Translation: CASASRNGQPQHF. Full variable domain (missing parts from reference TRBV12-5 and TRBJ1-5): DARVTQTPRHKVTEMGQEVTMRCQPILGHNTVFWYRQTMMQGLELLAYFRNRAPLDDSGMPKDRFSAEMPDATLATLKIQPSEPRDSAVYFCASASRNGQPQHFGDGTRLSIL.

This clone was seen just once. V and J are TRBV6-1 and TRBJ2-7; 9 bases agree with TRBD1. The CDR3 spans 15 residues. The V gene's germline CDR1 is MNHNS and CDR2 SASEGT. The V gene end was trimmed by 6 bases and the J gene end by 7 bases; junction bases not matched to a gene: 13. This CDR3 is CASRGFQGQGGEQYF. The DNA of the CDR3 is TGTGCCAGCAGGGGCTTCCAGGGACAGGGAGGAGAGCAGTACTTC.

The chain uses TRBV4-1 and TRBJ2-7, with 7 bases matching TRBD1. The germline gives CDR1 MGHRA, CDR2 YSYEKL. V shed 2 bases and J 6 bases; nucleotides not matched to a gene: 10. This CDR3 spans 15 amino acids. In DNA form, the CDR3 reads TGCGCCAGCAGCCAACGGGACAGCCCATCGGGCGAGCAGTACTTC. It codes for CASSQRDSPSGEQYF.

The chain uses TRBV27 and TRBJ1-5, with 10 bases lining up with TRBD1. The CDR3 has 19 amino acids. The J segment lost 4 bases and the V segment lost 5 bases, leaving 17 bases of the junction unmatched. Germline lookup yields CDR1 MNHEY and CDR2 SMNVEV (reference sequence). CDR3 sequence reads: CASSRKAGTGEYRNQPQHF. The CDR3 coding sequence is TGTGCCAGCAGTAGGAAGGCCGGGACAGGGGAGTATAGAAATCAGCCCCAGCATTTT.

The chain joins TRBV6-4 to TRBJ2-3, with D perhaps matching TRBD2 (6 bases). With 10 bases removed from V and 7 bases from J, the gap between germline ends came to 18 bases. The length of the CDR3 is 13 residues. The germline V gene has CDR1 MRHNA and CDR2 SNTAGT. The CDR3 loop is CATLSGEGHTQYF. The CDR3 DNA reads TGTGCCACCCTTAGCGGAGAGGGACATACGCAGTATTTT.

J is TRBJ1-5 and V is TRBV4-1; D is unclear. Trimming took 0 bases from V and 5 from J, leaving 8 bases between them. Germline-derived CDR1 and CDR2 are MGHRA and YSYEKL. The CDR3 length is 14 residues. For the CDR3, the DNA is TGCGCCAGCAGCCAAGATAGTACAGATCAGCCCCAGCATTTT. Protein sequence: CASSQDSTDQPQHF.

This chain links TRBV6-5 with TRBJ2-3; 7 nucleotides line up with TRBD2. V shed 6 bases and J 0 bases; nucleotides not matched to a gene: 6. Germline-derived CDR1 and CDR2 are MNHEY and SVGAGI. CDR3 length: 15 amino acids. CDR3 sequence: CASRLSGLSTDTQYF. CDR3 DNA: TGTGCCAGCAGGCTTAGCGGGTTAAGCACAGATACGCAGTATTTT.

The chain joins TRBV30 to TRBJ2-1, with 11 bases fitting TRBD2. Germline trimming cut 2 bases from V and 11 bases from J; bases unmatched to any gene: 11. The CDR3 runs to 15 residues. Germline-derived CDR1 and CDR2 are GTSNPN and SVGIG (reference sequence). CDR3 sequence: CAWSSFSGGALQQFF. The CDR3, as DNA: TGTGCCTGGAGTTCCTTTAGCGGGGGGGCCCTTCAGCAGTTCTTC.

The chain employs TRBV27 and TRBJ2-7; a weak D match, TRBD1 (5 bases). The CDR3 consists of 14 residues. V shed 2 bases and J shed 2 bases, with 10 bases lying between them. Germline V gene data show CDR1 as MNHEY and CDR2 as SMNVEV (reference sequence). CDR3 amino acids: CASSLVDRAYEQYF. The CDR3, as DNA: TGTGCCAGCAGTTTAGTCGACAGAGCCTACGAGCAGTACTTC.

The V and J genes are TRBV6-5 and TRBJ1-1, with a tentative D call TRBD1 (6 bases). This CDR3 has 15 residues. Germline assignment: CDR1 MNHEY and CDR2 SVGAGI. V was pared by 5 bases and J by 2 bases, with 15 bases between. In nucleotides, the CDR3 is TGTGCCAGCAGTCGCACCGGGACACCAAACACTGAAGCTTTCTTT. Its translation: CASSRTGTPNTEAFF.

The chain couples TRBV5-1 to TRBJ1-1, with 7 nucleotides matching TRBD1. The CDR3 sequence is 15 residues long. Germline V gene data show CDR1 as SGHRS and CDR2 as YFSETQ. V lost 4 bases and J lost 0; bases outside the gene matches: 6. This CDR3 reads CASSQGGTMNTEAFF. Written as DNA, the CDR3 is TGCGCCAGCAGCCAGGGGGGAACCATGAACACTGAAGCTTTCTTT.

The CDR3 reads CATSRDGSGRSGNTIYF. The CDR3 region has the DNA TGTGCCACCAGCAGAGATGGGAGCGGCAGGAGCGGAAACACCATATATTTT. J is TRBJ1-3 and V is TRBV15; D unclear. V lost 0 bases and J 4 bases, leaving 16 bases between the germline ends. The CDR3 length is 17 residues. From germline, CDR1 is LNHNV and CDR2 YYDKDF (reference sequence). Full variable domain (rest looked up from reference TRBV15 and TRBJ1-3): DAMVIQNPRYQVTQFGKPVTLSCSQTLNHNVMYWYQQKSSQAPKLLFHYYDKDFNNEADTPDNFQSRRPNTSFCFLDIRSPGLGDTAMYLCATSRDGSGRSGNTIYFGEGSWLTVV.

V and J are TRBV2 and TRBJ2-5, with 9 bases aligning to TRBD2. This CDR3 comprises 13 residues. The ends lost 6 bases at V and 3 bases at J; junction bases unmatched: 2. Germline assignment: CDR1 SNHLY and CDR2 FYNNEI. Written as DNA, the CDR3 is TGTGCCAGCAGACAGCGGGGGGAAGAGACCCAGTACTTC. Protein: CASRQRGEETQYF. The full variable domain, in which reference TRBV2 and TRBJ2-5 provide the parts outside the CDR3, is EPEVTQTPSHQVTQMGQEVILRCVPISNHLYFYWYRQILGQKVEFLVSFYNNEISEKSEIFDDQFSVERPDGSNFTLKIRSTKLEDSAMYFCASRQRGEETQYFGPGTRLLVL.

The chain uses TRBV19 and TRBJ1-5; no clear D gene. The germline CDR1 and CDR2 sequences are LNHDA and SQIVND (reference sequence). CDR3 length equals 13 residues. The V and J ends lost 6 bases and 2 bases respectively, with 8 bases between them. CDR3 amino acids: CASRGVGNQPQHF. The DNA of the CDR3 is TGTGCCAGTAGGGGCGTAGGCAATCAGCCCCAGCATTTT.

The CDR3 DNA is TGCAGCGGTAAATCGGGACTGAACTCTGGAAACACCATATATTTT. It encodes CSGKSGLNSGNTIYF. The genes are TRBV29-1 and TRBJ1-3; D possibly corresponds to TRBD1 (5 bases). The germline V and J ends were trimmed by 7 bases and 0 bases, with 16 bases remaining between them. The CDR3 runs 15 residues. The germline CDR1 and CDR2 sequences are SQVTM and ANQGSEA. Using reference TRBV29-1 and TRBJ1-3 for the parts outside the CDR3, the full variable domain is SAVISQKPSRDICQRGTSLTIQCQVDSQVTMMFWYRQQPGQSLTLIATANQGSEATYESGFVIDKFPISRPNLTFSTLTVSNMSPEDSSIYLCSGKSGLNSGNTIYFGEGSWLTVV.